The 12 T cell receptor beta chains presented below share a single source sample, sequenced in a study of blood T cell repertoires in COVID-19. The method was immunoSEQ multiplex PCR; TCRdb's version includes in-frame clones alone and lacks a portion of them. Of more than 200,000 clones listed, under 90% were seen once; the top ten hold about 11%. The sample was peripheral blood. Source of these receptors: a woman of 80 years or more with COVID-19, enrolled during active disease.

The rearrangement joins TRBV5-4 to TRBJ2-2; 9 nucleotides agree with TRBD1. This CDR3 spans 17 amino acids. The germline V gene encodes CDR1 SGHNT and CDR2 YYREEE (reference sequence). J gave up 6 bases and V 4 bases, and 13 bases lay outside the gene matches. CDR3 bases: TGTGCCAGCAGCCCGGGTACCGGGACAGGGAGGGCCGGGGAGCTGTTTTTT. Protein sequence: CASSPGTGTGRAGELFF.

V gene TRBV27 combines with J gene TRBJ1-5; a possible D gene is TRBD1 (6 bases). The CDR3 runs to 16 residues. CDR1 and CDR2 (germline): MNHEY, SMNVEV (reference sequence). V was cut by 3 bases and J by 1 base, with 13 bases left in between. The CDR3 coding sequence is TGTGCCAGCAGTTTTGGGGCAGGGGCAAGCAATCAGCCCCAGCATTTT. Amino acid sequence: CASSFGAGASNQPQHF.

A few counts support this clone. V and J are TRBV28 and TRBJ1-1; TRBD1 agrees at 7 bases. The CDR3 has 13 amino acids. V shed 7 bases, J shed 6 bases, and the junction held 8 bases outside the gene matches. The germline V gene encodes CDR1 MDHEN and CDR2 SYDVKM. CDR3 loop: CASIPTGVSEAFF. The DNA for the CDR3 is TGTGCCAGCATCCCAACAGGGGTTTCTGAAGCTTTCTTT.

The chain combines TRBV27 with TRBJ1-6; the D is unclear. V lost 3 bases and J 0 bases, leaving 9 bases between the germline ends. This CDR3 has 16 amino acids. CDR1 and CDR2 (germline): MNHEY, SMNVEV (reference sequence). In nucleotides, the CDR3 is TGTGCCAGCAGTTTTGTCTCGGGCTCCTATAATTCACCCCTCCACTTT. Protein product: CASSFVSGSYNSPLHF.

The rearrangement uses TRBV3-1 (or the pseudogene TRBV3-2) and TRBJ2-7; D call uncertain. V lost 5 bases, J lost 2 bases, and 4 bases lay in between. The length of the CDR3 is 11 residues. From germline, CDR1 is LGHDT and CDR2 YNNKEL (reference sequence). CDR3 in amino acids: CASSSPYEQYF. CDR3 nucleotide sequence: TGTGCCAGCAGCTCTCCCTACGAGCAGTACTTC.

The V gene is TRBV18, the J gene TRBJ1-1; possibly TRBD1 for D (5 bases). Germline values: CDR1 KGHSH, CDR2 LQKENI. V lost 4 bases and J lost 11, with 14 bases in between. The CDR3 is 12 amino acids. The CDR3 region has the DNA TGTGCCAGCTCACTTGCCCGGGACTCGGCTTTCTTT. Amino acids: CASSLARDSAFF.

The genes are TRBV19 and TRBJ2-5; no firm D call. CDR1 is LNHDA, CDR2 SQIVND, per germline (reference sequence). Between the trimmed V and J ends, which lost 7 bases and 0 bases, there was a span of 18 bases. The CDR3 covers 16 residues. CDR3 amino acids: CASTPRPTGHQETQYF. The CDR3, as DNA: TGTGCCAGTACTCCTAGGCCGACTGGTCACCAAGAGACCCAGTACTTC. Drawing the rest from reference TRBV19 and TRBJ2-5, the complete variable domain is DGGITQSPKYLFRKEGQNVTLSCEQNLNHDAMYWYRQDPGQGLRLIYYSQIVNDFQKGDIAEGYSVSREKKESFPLTVTSAQKNPTAFYLCASTPRPTGHQETQYFGPGTRLLVL.

The chain employs TRBV18 and TRBJ1-5, with D uncertain. Germline CDR1 reads KGHSH; CDR2 reads LQKENI. The CDR3 has 13 amino acids. Trimming took 3 bases from V and 3 from J, leaving 6 bases between them. The CDR3 spells CASSPTDNQPQHF. The CDR3 DNA follows: TGTGCCAGCTCACCTACAGACAATCAGCCCCAGCATTTT. Based on the CDR3 plus reference TRBV18 and TRBJ1-5, the full variable domain is NAGVMQNPRHLVRRRGQEARLRCSPMKGHSHVYWYRQLPEEGLKFMVYLQKENIIDESGMPKERFSAEFPKEGPSILRIQQVVRGDSAAYFCASSPTDNQPQHFGDGTRLSIL.

This clone was counted only a few times. The gene calls are TRBV19 and TRBJ1-5; the match to TRBD1 covers 7 bases. The CDR3 is 18 amino acids. The J segment lost 0 bases and the V segment lost 5 bases, leaving 13 bases of the junction unmatched. Germline V gene sequence: CDR1 LNHDA, CDR2 SQIVND (reference sequence). CDR3 coding DNA: TGTGCCAGTAGTGCCCAAAGAGGGACAGCTTATAGCAATCAGCCCCAGCATTTT. It is translated as CASSAQRGTAYSNQPQHF.

This chain uses TRBV6-4 with TRBJ2-1, with 8 bases matching TRBD2. V lost 9 bases and J lost 8; bases outside the gene matches: 12. The germline V gene encodes CDR1 MRHNA and CDR2 SNTAGT. The CDR3 totals 14 residues. As DNA, the CDR3 is TGTGCCAGGGGAGCGGGGGCCTCAAACCATGAGCAGTTCTTC. Its protein is CARGAGASNHEQFF.

DNA for the CDR3: TGTGCCAGCACGACCGGCGGGTATGGCTACACCTTC. It encodes CASTTGGYGYTF. The chain employs TRBV28 and TRBJ1-2; D is undetermined. CDR1 MDHEN and CDR2 SYDVKM come from the germline V gene. Trimming removed 7 bases at V and 5 bases at J, with 11 bases between. The CDR3 spans 12 residues.

This clone was found once. This chain links TRBV14 with TRBJ1-6; D may be TRBD1 (6 bases). Germline CDR1 is SGHDN and CDR2 is FVKESK. V was cut by 4 bases and J by 4 bases, with 14 bases left in between. This CDR3 region has 16 residues. The CDR3 nucleotides are TGTGCCAGCAGCCGAAGACAGGCTATGTATAATTCACCCCTCCACTTT. Translating it yields CASSRRQAMYNSPLHF.